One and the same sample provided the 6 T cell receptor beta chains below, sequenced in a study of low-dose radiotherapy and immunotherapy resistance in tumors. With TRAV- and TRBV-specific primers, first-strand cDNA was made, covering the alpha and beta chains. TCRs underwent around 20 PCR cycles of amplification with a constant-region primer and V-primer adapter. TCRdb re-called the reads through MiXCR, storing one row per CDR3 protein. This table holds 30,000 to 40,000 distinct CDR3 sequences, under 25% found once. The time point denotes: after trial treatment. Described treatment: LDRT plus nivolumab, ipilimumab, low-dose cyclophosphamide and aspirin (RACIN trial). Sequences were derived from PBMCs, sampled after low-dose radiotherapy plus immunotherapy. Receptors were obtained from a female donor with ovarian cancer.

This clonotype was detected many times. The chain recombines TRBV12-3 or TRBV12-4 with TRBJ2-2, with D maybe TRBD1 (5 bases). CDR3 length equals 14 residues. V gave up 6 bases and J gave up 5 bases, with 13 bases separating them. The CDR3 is CASSTPGWTGELFF. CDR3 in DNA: TGTGCCAGCAGCACCCCAGGGTGGACCGGGGAGCTGTTTTTT.

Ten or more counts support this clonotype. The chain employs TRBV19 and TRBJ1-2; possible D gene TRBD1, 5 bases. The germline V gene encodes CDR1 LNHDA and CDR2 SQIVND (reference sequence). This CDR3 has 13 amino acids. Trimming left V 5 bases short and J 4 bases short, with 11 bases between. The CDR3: CASSVAGIYGYTF. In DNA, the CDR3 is TGTGCCAGTAGTGTCGCAGGGATCTATGGCTACACCTTC.

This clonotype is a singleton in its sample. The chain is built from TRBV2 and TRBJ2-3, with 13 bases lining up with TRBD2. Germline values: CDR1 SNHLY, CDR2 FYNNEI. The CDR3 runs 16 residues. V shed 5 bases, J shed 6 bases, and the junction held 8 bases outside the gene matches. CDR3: CASSSLAGGAKDTQYF. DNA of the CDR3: TGTGCCAGCAGTTCACTAGCGGGAGGGGCGAAGGATACGCAGTATTTT.

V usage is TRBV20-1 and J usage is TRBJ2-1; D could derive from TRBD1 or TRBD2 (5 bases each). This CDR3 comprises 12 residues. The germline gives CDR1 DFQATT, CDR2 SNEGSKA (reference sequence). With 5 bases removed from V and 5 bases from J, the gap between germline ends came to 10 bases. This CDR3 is CSAPGRNNEQFF. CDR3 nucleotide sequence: TGCAGTGCTCCGGGACGTAACAATGAGCAGTTCTTC.

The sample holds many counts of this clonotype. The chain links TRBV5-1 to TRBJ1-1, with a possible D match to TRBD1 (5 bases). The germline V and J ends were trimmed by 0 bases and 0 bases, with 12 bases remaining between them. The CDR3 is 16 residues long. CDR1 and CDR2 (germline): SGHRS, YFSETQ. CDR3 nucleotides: TGCGCCAGCAGCTTGGCTGGGACGGGTTTGAACACTGAAGCTTTCTTT. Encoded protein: CASSLAGTGLNTEAFF.

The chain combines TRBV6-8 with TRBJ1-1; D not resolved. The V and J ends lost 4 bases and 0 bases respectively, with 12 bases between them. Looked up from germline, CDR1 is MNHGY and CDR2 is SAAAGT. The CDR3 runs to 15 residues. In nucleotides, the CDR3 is TGTGCCAGCAGTTCGCCGAAGTTAATGAACACTGAAGCTTTCTTT. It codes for CASSSPKLMNTEAFF.